This is a list of T cell receptor beta chains from one sample in a study of T-cell memory formation after mild COVID-19. From the 5' RACE reads, TCRdb called clonotypes with MiXCR, one entry per CDR3 protein. The sample records 150,000 or so distinct CDR3 sequences, approximately 25% being singletons. The sample comprised PBMCs or a T cell subset sorted from them (not recorded which). The receptors shown here come from an adult woman who had mild COVID-19 (a few samples of this study predate the infection). Cell type and time point are not known. Both conserved end residues are part of each CDR3. D genes are given only for firm matches. Some rows mark clone size as missing; the rest say once, few, many or name a class of expanded clone.

TRBV2,TRBJ1-3,few,.,TGTGCCAGCAGTGACAGGGCTGGAAACACCATATATTTT,CASSDRAGNTIYF
TRBV20-1,TRBJ2-7,.,TRBD1,TGCAGTGCTAGAGACTCGCCTGTGACAGGGGGGGTCTACGAGCAGTACTTC,CSARDSPVTGGVYEQYF
TRBV15,TRBJ2-7,few,.,TGTGACACCAGCGAAGAGGTTTACGACGAGCAGTACTTC,CDTSEEVYDEQYF
TRBV25-1,TRBJ1-2,few,.,TGTGCCACCAGGAGTGGACCTGGCTACACCTTC,CATRSGPGYTF
TRBV5-1,TRBJ1-1,.,TRBD1,TGCGCCAGCACCCCAGGGTCAGGGGGCACTGAAGCTTTCTTT,CASTPGSGGTEAFF
TRBV27,TRBJ2-7,many,.,TGTGCCAGCAGTTTAGGGCCCTCCTACGAGCAGTACTTC,CASSLGPSYEQYF
TRBV28,TRBJ2-7,few,.,TGTGCCAGCAGTTTAGTCCAGGGGTGGTACGAGCAGTACTTC,CASSLVQGWYEQYF
TRBV5-1,TRBJ2-7,.,.,TGCGCCAGCAGCTTGGGTACAGGAGAGTTCTACGAGCAGTACTTC,CASSLGTGEFYEQYF
TRBV12-3/TRBV12-4,TRBJ2-3,.,TRBD2,TGTGCCAGCAGTTTAGCTATCCTAGCGGAAGATACGCAGTATTTT,CASSLAILAEDTQYF
TRBV29-1,TRBJ2-7,few,.,TGCAGCGTTGAACGTAGGGATTCCTACGAGCAGTACTTC,CSVERRDSYEQYF
TRBV7-8,TRBJ1-1,few,.,TGTGCCAGCAGCTTTCTTGGGGATTACACTGAAGCTTTCTTT,CASSFLGDYTEAFF
TRBV11-2,TRBJ2-7,many,TRBD1,TGTGCTAGCAGCTTAGGGACAGGGAGCTACGAGCAGTACTTC,CASSLGTGSYEQYF
TRBV7-9,TRBJ1-1,few,.,TGTGCCAGCAGCTTAGGGGGGGAGGAAGCTTTCTTT,CASSLGGEEAFF
TRBV7-8,TRBJ2-3,few,.,TGTGCCAGCAGCTTAGCCCTCCTTCGAGGTAGCGGCACAGATACGCAGTATTTT,CASSLALLRGSGTDTQYF
TRBV7-9,TRBJ1-1,.,.,TGTGCCAGCAGCGGAGACTTGAACACTGAAGCTTTCTTT,CASSGDLNTEAFF
TRBV7-6,TRBJ2-1,many,TRBD2,TGTGCCAGCAGCCTTAGCGGGGGAAATGAGCAGTTCTTC,CASSLSGGNEQFF
TRBV9,TRBJ2-3,few,.,TGTGCCAGCAGCGTAGTGAGGGGAGTGGTTGACCTCCGAGTGACTGGGGATACGCAGTATTTT,CASSVVRGVVDLRVTGDTQYF
TRBV7-9,TRBJ2-3,.,.,TGTGCTCTCGGGCCCGGCAGCCCCACAGATACGCAGTATTTT,CALGPGSPTDTQYF
TRBV27,TRBJ2-7,few,.,TGTGCCAGCAGTTTCGCGCAGGCCTACGAGCAGTACTTC,CASSFAQAYEQYF
TRBV3-1,TRBJ2-1,.,.,TGTGCCAGCAACCAGCGCTGGGGGCGCAATGAGCAGTTCTTC,CASNQRWGRNEQFF
TRBV12-3/TRBV12-4,TRBJ2-7,few,TRBD1,TGTGCCAGCAGTTCGACAGGGGGGTACGAGCAGTACTTC,CASSSTGGYEQYF
TRBV29-1,TRBJ1-2,few,.,TGCAGCGCCAAACCCGGGGGCTACTACACCTTC,CSAKPGGYYTF
TRBV11-2,TRBJ1-1,.,.,TGTGCCAGCAGCTTAGAAGGCACTTGGAACACTGAAGCTTTCTTT,CASSLEGTWNTEAFF
TRBV7-3,TRBJ2-1,few,.,.,CASSWGDGAEFF
TRBV6-5,TRBJ1-2,.,.,TGTGCCAGCAGTTACGACGAATCGCGTGGCTACACCTTC,CASSYDESRGYTF
TRBV7-8,TRBJ2-3,.,.,TGTGCCAGCAGCCGTGCGATGCTGCAGGGAAAAGATACGCAGTATTTT,CASSRAMLQGKDTQYF